The T cell receptor (beta chain) described here comes from a study of shared T cell receptors in the human thymus. The assay was immunoSEQ multiplex PCR, and TCRdb's table has in-frame clones only and misses some. The profile shows hundreds of thousands of clones, about 87% of them singletons. The junction had 2 bases not matched to a gene; V was cut back by 4 bases and J by 5 bases. The CDR3 runs to 12 residues. The germline V gene has CDR1 SQVTM and CDR2 ANQGSEA. This same sample was also taken into another study, of human thymus T cells. Turning to that study: Resections removed during corrective heart surgery provided the thymus tissue used. Among unrelated individuals, related research reported thymic repertoires that overlapped highly.

The rearrangement uses TRBV29-1 and TRBJ2-7; 10 positions match TRBD2. The receptor was derived from a boy less than two years old with a congenital heart defect. Material for sequencing was thymocytes. This CDR3 reads CSVGLAGDEQYF. CDR3 nucleotides: TGCAGCGTTGGGCTAGCGGGAGACGAGCAGTACTTC.